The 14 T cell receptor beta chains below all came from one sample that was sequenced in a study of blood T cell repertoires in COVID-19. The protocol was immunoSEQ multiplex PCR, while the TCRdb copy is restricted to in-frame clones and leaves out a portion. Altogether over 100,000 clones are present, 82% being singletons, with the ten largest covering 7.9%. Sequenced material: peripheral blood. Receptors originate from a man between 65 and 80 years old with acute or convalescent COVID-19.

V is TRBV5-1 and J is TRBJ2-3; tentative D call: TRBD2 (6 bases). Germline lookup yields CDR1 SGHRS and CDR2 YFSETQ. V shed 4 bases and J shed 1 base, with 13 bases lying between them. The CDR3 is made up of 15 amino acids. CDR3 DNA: TGCGCCAGCAGCCGGAATCCGGGAGGCACAGATACGCAGTATTTT. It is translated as CASSRNPGGTDTQYF.

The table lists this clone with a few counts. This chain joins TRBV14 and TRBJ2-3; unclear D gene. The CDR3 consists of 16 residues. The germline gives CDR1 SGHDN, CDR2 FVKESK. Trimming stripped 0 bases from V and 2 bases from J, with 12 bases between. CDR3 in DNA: TGTGCCAGCAGCCAAGACCAGGTCTCACTCACAGATACGCAGTATTTT. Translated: CASSQDQVSLTDTQYF.

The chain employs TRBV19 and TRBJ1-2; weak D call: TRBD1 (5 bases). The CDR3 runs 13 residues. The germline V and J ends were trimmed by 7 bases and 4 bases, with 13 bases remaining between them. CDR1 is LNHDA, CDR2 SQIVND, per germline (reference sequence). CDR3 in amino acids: CASKGREAYGYTF. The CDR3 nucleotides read TGTGCCAGTAAGGGCAGGGAGGCCTATGGCTACACCTTC.

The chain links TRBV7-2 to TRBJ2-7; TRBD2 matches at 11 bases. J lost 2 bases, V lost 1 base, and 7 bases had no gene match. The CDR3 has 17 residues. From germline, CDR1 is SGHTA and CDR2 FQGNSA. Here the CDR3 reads CASSLVAGLADTYEQYF. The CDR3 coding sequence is TGTGCCAGCAGCTTAGTGGCGGGACTAGCGGATACCTACGAGCAGTACTTC.

As DNA, the CDR3 is TGTGCCAGCAGTCCTCGACAGAGCAATCAGCCCCAGCATTTT. This sequence encodes CASSPRQSNQPQHF. This chain connects TRBV25-1 to TRBJ1-5; D might be TRBD1 (5 bases). Trimming pared 5 bases from V and 1 base from J, leaving 9 bases between. CDR1 is MGHDK and CDR2 is SYGVNS in the germline V gene. The CDR3 loop spans 14 amino acids.

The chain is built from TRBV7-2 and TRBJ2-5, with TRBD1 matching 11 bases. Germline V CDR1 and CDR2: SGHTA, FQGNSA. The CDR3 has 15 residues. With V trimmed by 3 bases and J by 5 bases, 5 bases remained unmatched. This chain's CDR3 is CASSFRTGGAETQYF. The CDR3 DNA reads TGTGCCAGCAGCTTCCGGACAGGGGGCGCCGAGACCCAGTACTTC.

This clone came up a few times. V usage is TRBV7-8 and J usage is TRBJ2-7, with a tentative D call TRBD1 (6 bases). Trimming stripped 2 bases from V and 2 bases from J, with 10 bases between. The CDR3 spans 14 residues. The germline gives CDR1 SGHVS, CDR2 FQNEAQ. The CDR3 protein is CASSLQGFAYEQYF. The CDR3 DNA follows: TGTGCCAGCAGCTTACAGGGGTTCGCCTACGAGCAGTACTTC.

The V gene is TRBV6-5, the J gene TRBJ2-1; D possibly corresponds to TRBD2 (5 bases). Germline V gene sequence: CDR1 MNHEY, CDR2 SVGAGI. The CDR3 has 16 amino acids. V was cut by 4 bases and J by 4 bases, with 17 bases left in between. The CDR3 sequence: CASSSIPGGLYNEQFF. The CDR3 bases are TGTGCCAGCAGTTCCATCCCAGGCGGGCTATACAATGAGCAGTTCTTC.

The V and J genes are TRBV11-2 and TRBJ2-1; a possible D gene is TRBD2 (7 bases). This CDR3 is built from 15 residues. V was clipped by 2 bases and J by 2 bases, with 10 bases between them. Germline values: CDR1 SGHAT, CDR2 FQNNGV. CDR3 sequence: CASSLQGRAYNEQFF. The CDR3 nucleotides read TGTGCCAGCAGCTTACAGGGGAGGGCCTACAATGAGCAGTTCTTC.

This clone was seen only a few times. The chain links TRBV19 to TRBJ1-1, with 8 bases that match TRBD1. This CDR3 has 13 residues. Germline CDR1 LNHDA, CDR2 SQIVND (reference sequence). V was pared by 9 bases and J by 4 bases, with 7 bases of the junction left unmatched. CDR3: CASQRQGTTEAFF. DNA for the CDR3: TGTGCCAGCCAACGACAGGGGACCACTGAAGCTTTCTTT. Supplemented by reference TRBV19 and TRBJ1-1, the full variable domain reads DGGITQSPKYLFRKEGQNVTLSCEQNLNHDAMYWYRQDPGQGLRLIYYSQIVNDFQKGDIAEGYSVSREKKESFPLTVTSAQKNPTAFYLCASQRQGTTEAFFGQGTRLTVV.

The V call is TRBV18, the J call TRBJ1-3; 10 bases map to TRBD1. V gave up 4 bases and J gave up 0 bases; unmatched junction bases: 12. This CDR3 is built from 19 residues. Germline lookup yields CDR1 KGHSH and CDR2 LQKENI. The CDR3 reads CASSRTGTGDPNSGNTIYF. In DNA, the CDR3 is TGTGCCAGCTCACGTACCGGGACAGGGGACCCCAACTCTGGAAACACCATATATTTT.

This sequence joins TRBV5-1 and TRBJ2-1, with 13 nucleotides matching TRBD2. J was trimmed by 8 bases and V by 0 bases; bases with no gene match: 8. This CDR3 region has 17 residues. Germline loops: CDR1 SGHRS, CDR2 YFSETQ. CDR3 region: CASSLATSGGPMDEQFF. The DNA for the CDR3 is TGCGCCAGCAGCTTGGCGACTAGCGGGGGGCCAATGGATGAGCAGTTCTTC.

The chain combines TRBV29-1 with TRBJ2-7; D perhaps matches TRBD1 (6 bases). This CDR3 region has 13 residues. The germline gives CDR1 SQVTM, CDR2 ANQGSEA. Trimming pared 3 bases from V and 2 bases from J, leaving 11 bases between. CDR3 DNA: TGCAGCGTTGATGACAGGACCACCTACGAGCAGTACTTC. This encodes CSVDDRTTYEQYF.

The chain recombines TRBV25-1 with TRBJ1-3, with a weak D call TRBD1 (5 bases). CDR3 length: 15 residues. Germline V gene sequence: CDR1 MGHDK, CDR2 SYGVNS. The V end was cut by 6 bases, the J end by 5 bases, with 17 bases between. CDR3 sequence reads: CASRPTENKRNTIYF. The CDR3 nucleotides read TGTGCCAGCAGACCGACAGAGAACAAGAGAAACACCATATATTTT.